The 9 T cell receptor beta chains below were found in one sample sequenced in a study. TCRdb fed the 5' RACE reads into MiXCR, producing one record per CDR3 protein. Here the sample spans just under 65,000 distinct CDR3 sequences, about 20% being singletons. The sequenced material came from memory CD4+ T cells sorted from a lymph node. The subset is: memory CD4+ T cells, CD4+CD45RO+CD25-. The source of these receptors is a female donor with breast cancer.

This clonotype was seen repeatedly, ten times or more. At one boundary the junction diverges from the germline segment, which might be a read error. The V and J genes are TRBV7-7 and TRBJ2-7, with D possibly being TRBD1 or TRBD2 (5 bases each). The CDR3 is 13 amino acids. The germline CDR1 and CDR2 sequences are SSHAT and FNYEAQ (reference sequence). CDR3 loop: CASSLGDGLEQYF. The CDR3 DNA follows: TGTGCTAGCAGCTTAGGGGACGGGTTGGAGCAGTACTTC.

With respect to this clonotype: A much more abundant neighbour one base away suggests this may be a read error. This chain joins TRBV5-1 and TRBJ2-1; the D gene could be TRBD1 or TRBD2 (5 bases each). Germline CDR1 reads SGHRS; CDR2 reads YFSETQ. The CDR3 contains 14 residues. The CDR3, as DNA: TGCGCCAGCAGCTCAGCCGAGGGGCGTGATGAGGAGTTCTTC. This translates into CASSSAEGRDEEFF.

The table lists this clonotype with a few counts. The V and J genes are TRBV12-3 or TRBV12-4 and TRBJ2-2; 7 bases align to TRBD1. V lost 6 bases, J lost 6 bases, and 10 bases stayed unmatched. The CDR3 has 15 amino acids. This CDR3 is CASSQNRGIAGELFF. For the CDR3, the DNA is TGTGCCAGCAGCCAGAACAGGGGAATTGCCGGGGAGCTGTTTTTT.

This clonotype was observed at least ten times. A junction end diverges from the germline sequence, so it may reflect a read error. The rearrangement uses TRBV7-7 and TRBJ2-3; no reliable D call. The germline CDR1 and CDR2 sequences are SSHAT and FNYEAQ (reference sequence). The CDR3 runs to 13 residues. The CDR3 sequence: CASSLSDWDTQYF. CDR3 nucleotides: TGTGCTAGCAGCTTATCCGATTGGGATACGCAGTATTTT. The full variable domain, with the rest looked up from reference TRBV7-7 and TRBJ2-3, is GAGVSQSPRYKVTKRGQDVTLRCDPISSHATLYWYQQALGQGPEFLTYFNYEAQPDKSGLPSDRFSAERPEGSISTLTIQRTEQRDSAMYRCASSLSDWDTQYFGPGTRLTVL.

About this clonotype itself: A junction boundary mismatches the germline segment, possibly from a read error. The chain couples TRBV6-2 or TRBV6-3 to TRBJ2-3; no clear D gene. The germline gives CDR1 MNHEY, CDR2 SVGEGT. This CDR3 is built from 14 residues. CDR3 coding DNA: TGTACCAGCAGTTACGAGAGAACAACAGATACGCAGTATTTT. The encoded protein is CTSSYERTTDTQYF.

This clonotype was seen a few times. The rearrangement uses TRBV5-6 and TRBJ2-5; 12 nucleotides line up with TRBD2. Unmatched junction bases numbered 20, after V lost 3 bases and J lost 5 bases. CDR3 size: 20 residues. CDR1 is SGHDT, CDR2 YYEEEE, per germline. The CDR3 loop is CASSSFLLTWTSGNRETQYF. CDR3 DNA: TGTGCCAGCAGCTCGTTCCTACTGACATGGACTAGCGGGAATAGGGAGACCCAGTACTTC.

This clonotype was detected ten times or more. The V call is TRBV12-3 or TRBV12-4, the J call TRBJ1-5; D is unresolved. Trimming took 6 bases from V and 6 from J, leaving 12 bases between them. The CDR3 has 13 amino acids. The CDR3 nucleotides read TGTGCCAGCAGCTCCGAGGTGGCTCAGCCCCAGCATTTT. It encodes CASSSEVAQPQHF.

The rearrangement joins TRBV7-2 to TRBJ1-5; D possibly corresponds to TRBD1 (5 bases). In germline, CDR1 is SGHTA, CDR2 FQGNSA. This CDR3 contains 15 residues. V lost 2 bases and J lost 6, with 14 bases in between. CDR3 in amino acids: CASSLLVGASQPQHF. As DNA, the CDR3 is TGTGCCAGCAGCTTACTGGTCGGGGCGAGTCAGCCCCAGCATTTT.

In this sample, this clonotype turned up a few times. V is TRBV4-3 and J is TRBJ1-2; D might be TRBD1 (5 bases). There are 15 residues in the CDR3. Germline CDR1 LGHNA, CDR2 YSLEER. The ends were cut back, 0 bases at V and 3 bases at J, with 11 bases in the middle. The CDR3 spells CASSQETAWDYGYTF. The CDR3 coding sequence is TGCGCCAGCAGCCAAGAGACAGCTTGGGACTATGGCTACACCTTC.